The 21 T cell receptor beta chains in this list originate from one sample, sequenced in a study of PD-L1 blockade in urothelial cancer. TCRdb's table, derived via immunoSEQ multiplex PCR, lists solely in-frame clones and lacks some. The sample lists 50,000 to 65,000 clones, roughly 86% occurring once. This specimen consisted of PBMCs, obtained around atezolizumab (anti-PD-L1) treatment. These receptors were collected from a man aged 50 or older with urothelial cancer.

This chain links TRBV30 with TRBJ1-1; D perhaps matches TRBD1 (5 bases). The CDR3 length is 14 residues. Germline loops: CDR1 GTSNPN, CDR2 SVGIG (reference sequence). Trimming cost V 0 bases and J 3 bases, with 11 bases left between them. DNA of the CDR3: TGTGCCTGGAGTGTATGGGACTCGCACACTGAAGCTTTCTTT. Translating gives CAWSVWDSHTEAFF.

The CDR3 protein is CAIRSTETYEQYF. The CDR3 nucleotides are TGTGCCATCAGATCGACAGAGACCTACGAGCAGTACTTC. This sequence joins TRBV10-3 and TRBJ2-7; D perhaps matches TRBD1 (5 bases). The germline gives CDR1 ENHRY, CDR2 SYGVKD. V lost 6 bases and J lost 2, with 11 bases in between. The CDR3 covers 13 residues.

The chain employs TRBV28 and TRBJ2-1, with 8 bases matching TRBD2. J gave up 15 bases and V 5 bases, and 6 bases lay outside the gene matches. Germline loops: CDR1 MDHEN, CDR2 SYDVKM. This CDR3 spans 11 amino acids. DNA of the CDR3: TGTGCCAGCAGTGAGAGACTAGCGACGTTCTTC. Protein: CASSERLATFF.

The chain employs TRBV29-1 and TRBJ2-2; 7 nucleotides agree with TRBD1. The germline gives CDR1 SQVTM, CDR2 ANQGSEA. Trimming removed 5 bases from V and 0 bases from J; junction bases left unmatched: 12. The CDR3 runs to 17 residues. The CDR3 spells CSVKYRTGTANTGELFF. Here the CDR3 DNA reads TGCAGCGTTAAATATAGAACCGGGACAGCGAACACCGGGGAGCTGTTTTTT.

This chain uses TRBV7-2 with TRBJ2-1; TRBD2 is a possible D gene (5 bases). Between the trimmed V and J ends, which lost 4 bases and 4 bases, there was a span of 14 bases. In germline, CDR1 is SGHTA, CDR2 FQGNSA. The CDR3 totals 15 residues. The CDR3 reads CASSYPSGIYNEQFF. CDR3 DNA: TGTGCCAGCAGCTATCCCAGCGGAATTTACAATGAGCAGTTCTTC.

CDR3 protein: CASRGGGASNQPQHF. As DNA, the CDR3 is TGTGCCAGCAGGGGCGGGGGGGCTTCGAATCAGCCCCAGCATTTT. The chain uses TRBV28 and TRBJ1-5; the D gene is possibly TRBD1 (6 bases). Germline loops: CDR1 MDHEN, CDR2 SYDVKM. The CDR3 totals 15 residues. Trimming removed 6 bases at V and 4 bases at J, with 16 bases between.

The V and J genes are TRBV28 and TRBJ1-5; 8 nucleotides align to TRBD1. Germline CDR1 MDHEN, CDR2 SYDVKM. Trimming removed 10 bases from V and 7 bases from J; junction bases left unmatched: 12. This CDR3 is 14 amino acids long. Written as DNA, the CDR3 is TGTGCCATCCCCAGCGACAGGGGTGGCCAGCCCCAGCATTTT. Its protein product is CAIPSDRGGQPQHF. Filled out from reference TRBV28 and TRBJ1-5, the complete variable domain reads DVKVTQSSRYLVKRTGEKVFLECVQDMDHENMFWYRQDPGLGLRLIYFSYDVKMKEKGDIPEGYSVSREKKERFSLILESASTNQTSMYLCAIPSDRGGQPQHFGDGTRLSIL.

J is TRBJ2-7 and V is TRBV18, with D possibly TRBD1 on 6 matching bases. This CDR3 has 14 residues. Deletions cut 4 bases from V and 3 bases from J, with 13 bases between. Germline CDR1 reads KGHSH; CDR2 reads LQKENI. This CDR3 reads CASSHRRTDYEQYF. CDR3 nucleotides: TGTGCCAGCTCACACCGACGGACAGACTACGAGCAGTACTTC.

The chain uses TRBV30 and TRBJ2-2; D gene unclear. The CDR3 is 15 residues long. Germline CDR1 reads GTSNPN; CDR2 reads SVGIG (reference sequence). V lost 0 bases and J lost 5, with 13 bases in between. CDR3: CAWSVASGRTGELFF. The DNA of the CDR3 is TGTGCCTGGAGTGTAGCATCAGGTCGGACCGGGGAGCTGTTTTTT.

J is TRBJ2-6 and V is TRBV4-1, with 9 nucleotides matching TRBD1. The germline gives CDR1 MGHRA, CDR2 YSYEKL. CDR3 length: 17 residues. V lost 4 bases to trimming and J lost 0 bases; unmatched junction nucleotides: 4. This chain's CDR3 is CASSLGQGNSGANVLTF. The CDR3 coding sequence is TGCGCCAGCAGCCTTGGACAGGGGAACTCTGGGGCCAACGTCCTGACTTTC.

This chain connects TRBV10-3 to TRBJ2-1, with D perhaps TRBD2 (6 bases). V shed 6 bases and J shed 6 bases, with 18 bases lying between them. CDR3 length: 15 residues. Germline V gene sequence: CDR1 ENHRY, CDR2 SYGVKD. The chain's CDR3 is CAIRTSGPLGNEQFF. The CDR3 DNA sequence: TGTGCCATCAGGACTAGTGGCCCTCTAGGCAATGAGCAGTTCTTC.

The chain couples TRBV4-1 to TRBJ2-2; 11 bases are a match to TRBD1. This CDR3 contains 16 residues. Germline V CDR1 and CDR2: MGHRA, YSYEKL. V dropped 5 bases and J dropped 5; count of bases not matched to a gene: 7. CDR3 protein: CASSGKGQGVTGELFF. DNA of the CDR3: TGCGCCAGCAGCGGAAAGGGACAGGGGGTTACCGGGGAGCTGTTTTTT.

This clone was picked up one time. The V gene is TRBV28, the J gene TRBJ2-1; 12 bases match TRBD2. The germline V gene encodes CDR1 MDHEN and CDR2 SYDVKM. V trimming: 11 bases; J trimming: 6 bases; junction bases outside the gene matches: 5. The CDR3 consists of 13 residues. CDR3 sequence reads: CAGGLAGINEQFF. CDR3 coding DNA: TGTGCCGGCGGACTAGCGGGAATCAATGAGCAGTTCTTC.

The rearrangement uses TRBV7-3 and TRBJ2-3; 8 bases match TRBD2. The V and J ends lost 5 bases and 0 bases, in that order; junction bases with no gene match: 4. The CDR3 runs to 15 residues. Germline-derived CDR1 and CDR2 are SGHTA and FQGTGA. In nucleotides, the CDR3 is TGTGCCAGCAGCCCATTAGCGGGGAGCACAGATACGCAGTATTTT. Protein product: CASSPLAGSTDTQYF.

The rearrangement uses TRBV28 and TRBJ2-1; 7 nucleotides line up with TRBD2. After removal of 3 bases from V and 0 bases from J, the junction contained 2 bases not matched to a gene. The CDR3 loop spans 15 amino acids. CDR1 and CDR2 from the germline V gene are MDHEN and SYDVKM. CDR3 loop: CASSFGGSSYNEQFF. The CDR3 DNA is TGTGCCAGCAGTTTTGGCGGGAGCTCCTACAATGAGCAGTTCTTC.

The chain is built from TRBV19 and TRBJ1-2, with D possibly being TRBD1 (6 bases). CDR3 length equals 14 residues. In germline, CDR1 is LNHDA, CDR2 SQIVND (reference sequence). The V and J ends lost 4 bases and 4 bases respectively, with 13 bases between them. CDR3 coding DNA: TGTGCCAGTAGTAGGGGCCGGGACATCTATGGCTACACCTTC. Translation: CASSRGRDIYGYTF. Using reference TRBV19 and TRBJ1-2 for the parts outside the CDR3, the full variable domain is DGGITQSPKYLFRKEGQNVTLSCEQNLNHDAMYWYRQDPGQGLRLIYYSQIVNDFQKGDIAEGYSVSREKKESFPLTVTSAQKNPTAFYLCASSRGRDIYGYTFGSGTRLTVV.

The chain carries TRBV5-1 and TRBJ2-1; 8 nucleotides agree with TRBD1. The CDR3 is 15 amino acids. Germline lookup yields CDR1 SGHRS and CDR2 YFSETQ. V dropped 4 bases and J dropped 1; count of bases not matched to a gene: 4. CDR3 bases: TGCGCCAGCAGCCAATGGACAGGGTCCTACAATGAGCAGTTCTTC. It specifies CASSQWTGSYNEQFF.

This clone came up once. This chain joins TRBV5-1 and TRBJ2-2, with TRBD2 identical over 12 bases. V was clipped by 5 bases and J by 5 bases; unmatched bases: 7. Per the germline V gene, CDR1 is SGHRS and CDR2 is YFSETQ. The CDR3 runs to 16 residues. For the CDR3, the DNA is TGCGCCAGCAGACCGGAGGGACTAGCGGGTACCGGGGAGCTGTTTTTT. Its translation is CASRPEGLAGTGELFF.

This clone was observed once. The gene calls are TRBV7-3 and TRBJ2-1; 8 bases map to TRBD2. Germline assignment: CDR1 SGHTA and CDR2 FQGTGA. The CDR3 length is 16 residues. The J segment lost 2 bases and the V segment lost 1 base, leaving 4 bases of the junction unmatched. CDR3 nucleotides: TGTGCCAGCAGCTTAAGTCTAGCGGGTGCCTACAATGAGCAGTTCTTC. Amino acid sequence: CASSLSLAGAYNEQFF.

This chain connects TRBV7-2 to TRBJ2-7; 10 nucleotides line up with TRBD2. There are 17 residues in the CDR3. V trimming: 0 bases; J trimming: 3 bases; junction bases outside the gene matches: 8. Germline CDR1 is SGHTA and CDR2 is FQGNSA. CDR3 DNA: TGTGCCAGCAGCTTAGCCCCTCTAGCGGGAGCATTCTACGAGCAGTACTTC. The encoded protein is CASSLAPLAGAFYEQYF.

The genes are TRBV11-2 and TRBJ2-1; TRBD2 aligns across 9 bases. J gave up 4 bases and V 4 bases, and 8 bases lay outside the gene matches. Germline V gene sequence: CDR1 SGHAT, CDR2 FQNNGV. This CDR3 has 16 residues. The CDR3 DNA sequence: TGTGCCAGCAGCTATGCTTCTAGCGGGGCATACAATGAGCAGTTCTTC. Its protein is CASSYASSGAYNEQFF.